These 5 T cell receptor beta chains were all obtained from the same sample, sequenced in a study of blood T cell repertoires in COVID-19 (dated by TCRdb to 2018 to 2021). Libraries were prepared through the immunoSEQ multiplex PCR assay. This is the immuneACCESS table as TCRdb keeps it, with only in-frame sequences that have V and J called. A part of the clones is gone; compared with another copy, unresolved V genes explain less than half, and the rest is unexplained. The sample data list more than 70,000 clones, and about nine tenths of these were observed just once. The ten largest clones add up to around 3% of the sample. Specimen: peripheral blood. These receptors were collected from a woman in her forties or fifties with active or convalescent COVID-19.

This clone was observed a few times. V gene TRBV6-6 combines with J gene TRBJ1-6; the D gene is possibly TRBD1 (5 bases). The germline gives CDR1 MNHNY, CDR2 SVGAGI (reference sequence). This CDR3 has 15 amino acids. The ends were cut back, 2 bases at V and 10 bases at J, with 15 bases in the middle. CDR3 amino acids: CASSYRGDPGSPLHF. The CDR3 nucleotides are TGTGCCAGCAGTTACCGGGGGGACCCCGGATCACCCCTCCACTTT.

This clone was detected only once. This chain links TRBV7-6 with TRBJ2-2; D unresolved. V was trimmed by 4 bases and J by 3 bases, leaving 9 bases between them. This CDR3 region has 14 residues. The germline V gene has CDR1 SGHVS and CDR2 FNYEAQ. The CDR3 DNA reads as TGTGCCAGCAGCTCCTCCTCTTACACCGGGGAGCTGTTTTTT. Protein sequence: CASSSSSYTGELFF.

J is TRBJ2-2 and V is TRBV18; 8 bases align to TRBD1. The length of the CDR3 is 17 residues. Germline-derived CDR1 and CDR2 are KGHSH and LQKENI. The junction had 5 bases not matched to a gene; V was cut back by 2 bases and J by 0 bases. The CDR3 sequence: CASSPTGGYANTGELFF. In DNA form, the CDR3 reads TGTGCCAGCTCACCAACAGGGGGGTACGCGAACACCGGGGAGCTGTTTTTT.

This chain links TRBV6-6 with TRBJ1-5, with no clear D. CDR1 is MNHNY and CDR2 is SVGAGI in the germline V gene (reference sequence). The V end was cut by 4 bases, the J end by 4 bases, with 5 bases between. There are 12 residues in the CDR3. CDR3 in amino acids: CASSSGNQPQHF. The CDR3 DNA is TGTGCCAGCAGTTCGGGGAATCAGCCCCAGCATTTT.

The chain links TRBV27 to TRBJ1-1; a possible D gene is TRBD1 (6 bases). Germline assignment: CDR1 MNHEY and CDR2 SMNVEV (reference sequence). V lost 6 bases and J lost 0, with 17 bases in between. The length of the CDR3 is 16 residues. DNA for the CDR3: TGTGCCAGCAGCCACGACAGGCCGCCCATGAACACTGAAGCTTTCTTT. Translation: CASSHDRPPMNTEAFF.